The sample holds many counts of the clone carrying this TCR beta chain. Time point given: pre-sensitization, week 0. The treatment here: therapeutic diphenylcyclopropenone sensitization with weekly scalp DPC. TCRdb reanalysed the RACE reads using MiXCR and keeps one entry per CDR3 protein. Among under 90,000 distinct CDR3 sequences, nearly 10% were seen once, and the ten largest hold around 3.9%. These data originate in a study of human T cells and chemical hapten exposure. Study at large: Weekly diphenylcyclopropenone doses were given to patients' scalps across the roughly 22-week study.

The ends lost 6 bases at V and 7 bases at J; junction bases unmatched: 9. This CDR3 contains 13 residues. CDR1 and CDR2 (germline): SGHAT, FQNNGV. Sequencing was performed on whole blood, taken in connection with sensitization to the hapten diphenylcyclopropenone (DPC). The clonotype comes from a woman between 40 and 50 years old with alopecia areata. Some clones in this sample may be carry-over from other donors' samples. The gene calls are TRBV11-2 and TRBJ2-7, with 7 bases aligning to TRBD2. The CDR3 reads CASRLAHPREQYF. The DNA for the CDR3 is TGTGCCAGCAGACTAGCGCACCCAAGGGAGCAGTACTTC.